Each of the 8 T cell receptor beta chains below was sequenced from the same sample in a study of shared clonotypes between healthy human individuals. Naive CD8 populations comprised CD45RO-negative cells positively selected for CCR7, excluding terminally differentiated effector memory CD45RA+ cells. Sequencing was performed with immunoSEQ multiplex PCR; in TCRdb, only in-frame clones are kept and a portion is missing. Of more than 2 million clones listed, around 93% are singletons. The source material was naive CD8+ T cells from PBMCs. The source of these receptors is a man aged 18 to 30 in good health. Some clones in this sample may be carry-over from other donors' samples.

The sample holds one count of this clone. The rearrangement links TRBV21-1 to TRBJ1-4; the table gives TRBD1 as D, unverified against the DNA. TRBV21-1 is listed as a pseudogene. This CDR3 is built from 16 residues. As DNA, the CDR3 is TGTGCCAGCAGCCCACAGCCCCCGGTGGCTAATGAAAAACTGTTTTTT. This encodes CASSPQPPVANEKLFF.

The gene calls are TRBV7-9 and TRBJ2-2; D gene uncertain. CDR1 and CDR2 (germline): SEHNR, FQNEAQ (reference sequence). V lost 5 bases and J lost 2, with 6 bases in between. The CDR3 has 13 residues. Here the CDR3 DNA reads TGTGCCAGCAGCGGAAGTAACACCGGGGAGCTGTTTTTT. The encoded protein is CASSGSNTGELFF. Based on the CDR3 plus reference TRBV7-9 and TRBJ2-2, the full variable domain is DTGVSQNPRHKITKRGQNVTFRCDPISEHNRLYWYRQTLGQGPEFLTYFQNEAQLEKSRLLSDRFSAERPKGSFSTLEIQRTEQGDSAMYLCASSGSNTGELFFGEGSRLTVL.

The chain carries TRBV19 and TRBJ1-1; D unclear. Germline assignment: CDR1 LNHDA and CDR2 SQIVND (reference sequence). The ends were cut back, 6 bases at V and 7 bases at J, with 18 bases in the middle. This CDR3 spans 14 amino acids. The CDR3: CASSRLPRADEAFF. CDR3 nucleotides: TGTGCCAGTAGCCGACTGCCTAGGGCAGATGAAGCTTTCTTT.

V usage is TRBV6-1 and J usage is TRBJ2-7; TRBD1 or TRBD2 may be the D gene (5 bases each). Germline CDR1 and CDR2: MNHNS and SASEGT. V was cut by 7 bases and J by 6 bases, with 13 bases left in between. The CDR3 is 12 amino acids. The CDR3 here is CASIRGPTEQYF. The CDR3, as DNA: TGTGCCAGCATTCGGGGCCCCACCGAGCAGTACTTC.

This chain uses TRBV29-1 with TRBJ2-2; TRBD1 matches 8 bases. With V trimmed by 6 bases and J by 5 bases, 8 bases remained unmatched. This CDR3 is built from 14 residues. Germline V CDR1 and CDR2: SQVTM, ANQGSEA. DNA of the CDR3: TGCAGCGTAGCCCTGACAGGGGCGACCGGGGAGCTGTTTTTT. Translated: CSVALTGATGELFF.

This clone was recorded a few times. The genes are TRBV27 and TRBJ1-5, with 7 positions matching TRBD1. This CDR3 has 15 amino acids. V lost 3 bases to trimming and J lost 6 bases; unmatched junction nucleotides: 8. Germline CDR1 MNHEY, CDR2 SMNVEV (reference sequence). CDR3 nucleotides: TGTGCCAGCAGTTTCTCGACAGGGTTCGGTCAGCCCCAGCATTTT. It yields the protein CASSFSTGFGQPQHF.

This sequence joins TRBV9 and TRBJ2-1, with no clear D. The CDR3 contains 15 residues. From germline, CDR1 is SGDLS and CDR2 YYNGEE. V was trimmed by 0 bases and J by 3 bases, leaving 10 bases between them. The CDR3 reads CASSVGAERYNEQFF. The CDR3 DNA sequence: TGTGCCAGCAGCGTAGGGGCAGAGCGCTACAATGAGCAGTTCTTC.

This chain uses TRBV9 with TRBJ1-2; D uncertain. CDR3 size: 14 residues. Germline V gene data show CDR1 as SGDLS and CDR2 as YYNGEE. V was trimmed by 4 bases and J by 0 bases, leaving 10 bases between them. The CDR3 sequence is CASSPRWPNYGYTF. As DNA, the CDR3 is TGTGCCAGCAGCCCCCGTTGGCCTAACTATGGCTACACCTTC.